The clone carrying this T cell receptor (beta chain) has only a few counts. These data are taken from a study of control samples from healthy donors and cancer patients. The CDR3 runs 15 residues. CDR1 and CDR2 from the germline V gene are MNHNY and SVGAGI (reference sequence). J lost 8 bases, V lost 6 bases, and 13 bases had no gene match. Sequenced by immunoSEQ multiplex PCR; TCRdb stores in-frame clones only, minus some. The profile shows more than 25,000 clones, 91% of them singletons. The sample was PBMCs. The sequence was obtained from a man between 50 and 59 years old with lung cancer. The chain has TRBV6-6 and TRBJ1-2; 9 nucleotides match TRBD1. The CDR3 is CASRVPGQGQEGYTF. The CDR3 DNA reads TGTGCCAGCAGGGTTCCGGGACAGGGACAAGAGGGCTACACCTTC.